A selection of T cell receptor beta chains follows, all from one sample in a study of blood T cell repertoires in COVID-19. Sequencing used immunoSEQ multiplex PCR; TCRdb keeps in-frame clones, though not all of them. The data show 150,000 to 200,000 clones, about 86% seen once. The sample consisted of peripheral blood. All receptors come from a man aged 30 to 45 with active or convalescent COVID-19. The CDR3 runs from the conserved cysteine through the conserved F or W. A D gene is named only where the DNA matches it firmly. The size entry is marked missing in some rows and otherwise reads once, few, many or a size class.

15,TRBJ1-3,TRBV19,NA,NA,TGTGCCAGTAGTACCCCTTTCGGGGAAGGAAACACCATATATTTT,CASSTPFGEGNTIYF
15,TRBJ2-3,TRBV5-1,NA,NA,TGCGCCAGCCGGGGTAGCGGCCGTCGCACAGATACGCAGTATTTT,CASRGSGRRTDTQYF
13,TRBJ1-1,TRBV18,NA,NA,TGTGCCAGCTCACCGAGTGCCGACACTGAAGCTTTCTTT,CASSPSADTEAFF
16,TRBJ2-3,TRBV7-6,TRBD2,NA,TGTGCCAGCAGCTTGGTACTAGCGGGAGTCACAGATACGCAGTATTTT,CASSLVLAGVTDTQYF
18,TRBJ2-5,TRBV4-1,NA,NA,TGCGCCAGCAGCCAAGATTCAAGCTCCGCGCGTTCGGAGGAGACCCAGTACTTC,CASSQDSSSARSEETQYF
14,TRBJ2-3,TRBV2,NA,NA,TGTGCCAGCACCGAGGGCATCGTCACAGATACGCAGTATTTT,CASTEGIVTDTQYF
15,TRBJ1-4,TRBV7-9,TRBD1,NA,TGTGCCAGCAGCATAGGACAGGGACGCGGTGAAAAACTGTTTTTT,CASSIGQGRGEKLFF
17,TRBJ2-5,TRBV5-1,TRBD1,NA,TGCCCCAGCAGCTTGGGGGGACAGGGGGCGGATGGAGAGACCCAGTACTTC,CPSSLGGQGADGETQYF
15,TRBJ2-7,TRBV7-2,TRBD2,NA,TGTGCCAGCAGCTTTGGGACTAGCGGATCCTACGAGCAGTACTTC,CASSFGTSGSYEQYF
13,TRBJ1-1,TRBV29-1,TRBD1,few,TGCAGCGTCTTAGGACAGGGCGACACTGAAGCTTTCTTT,CSVLGQGDTEAFF
15,TRBJ2-2,TRBV30,NA,few,TGTGCCTGGAGTCGTCTGACACAGGGCACCGGGGAGCTGTTTTTT,CAWSRLTQGTGELFF
17,TRBJ2-1,TRBV18,TRBD2,NA,TGTGCCAGCTCACCACCCGTGGGGGGGAGGTCCTACAATGAGCAGTTCTTC,CASSPPVGGRSYNEQFF
14,TRBJ1-2,TRBV6-1,TRBD1,NA,TGTGCCAGCAGTGAAGGCGGCACAGGGGATGGCTACACCTTC,CASSEGGTGDGYTF
16,TRBJ1-1,TRBV28,NA,NA,TGTGCCAGCAGTCCGGGACACTTCTCGGGGAACACTGAAGCTTTCTTT,CASSPGHFSGNTEAFF
18,TRBJ2-7,TRBV28,TRBD2,NA,TGTGCCAGCAGTTCCCCCGAGGTAGCGGGAAAAAAAAGTCGCGAGCAGTACTTC,CASSSPEVAGKKSREQYF
18,TRBJ2-7,TRBV24-1,TRBD1,NA,TGTGCCACCAGCCCCGTGTACGGTGTACAGGGGGTCTCCTACGAGCAGTACTTC,CATSPVYGVQGVSYEQYF
14,TRBJ2-5,TRBV18,NA,NA,TGTGCCAGCTCACCCCTGGGGGGCCAAGAGACCCAGTACTTC,CASSPLGGQETQYF
15,TRBJ2-1,TRBV6-5,NA,NA,TGTGCCAGCAGTCCCCGAAGGACTATATACAATGAGCAGTTCTTC,CASSPRRTIYNEQFF
16,TRBJ2-6,TRBV25-1,NA,NA,TGTGCCAGCAGTGAATCTGGCAGCTCTGGGGCCAACGTCCTGACTTTC,CASSESGSSGANVLTF
16,TRBJ2-2,TRBV5-6,NA,NA,TGTGCCAGCAGCTTGGTCGGAGGGCGGCGGACCGGGGAGCTGTTTTTT,CASSLVGGRRTGELFF
13,TRBJ2-7,TRBV29-1,NA,NA,TGCAGCGTCGGGGAGGCAGCCTCCTACGAGCAGTACTTC,CSVGEAASYEQYF
17,TRBJ1-1,TRBV9,TRBD1,few,TGTGCCAGCAGCGTAGGAGGACAGGGGAAAATGAACACTGAAGCTTTCTTT,CASSVGGQGKMNTEAFF
14,TRBJ2-2,TRBV7-3,NA,NA,TGTGCCAGCAGACAAAACAGGGACACCGGGGAGCTGTTTTTT,CASRQNRDTGELFF
16,TRBJ2-1,TRBV5-1,NA,NA,TGCGCCAGCAGCTTGGTACTAGCCTCCGCCTACAATGAGCAGTTCTTC,CASSLVLASAYNEQFF
19,TRBJ2-6,TRBV30,TRBD1,NA,TGTGCCTGGAGTGCCTTACAGGGGGCCCCGCACTCTGGGGCCAACGTCCTGACTTTC,CAWSALQGAPHSGANVLTF
12,TRBJ1-5,TRBV12-3/TRBV12-4,NA,NA,TGTGCCAGCAGTGATGGCGTGGCGGCCCAGCATTTT,CASSDGVAAQHF
16,TRBJ1-1,TRBV5-1,TRBD1,NA,TGCGCCAGCAGCTGGAACAACAGGGGGGAGAACACTGAAGCTTTCTTT,CASSWNNRGENTEAFF
12,TRBJ1-2,TRBV19,NA,few,TGTGCCAGTAGTATTACGAGGTATGGCTACACCTTC,CASSITRYGYTF
14,TRBJ2-5,TRBV7-6,NA,NA,TGTGCCAGCAGCTTAGAAGCGCACCAAGAGACCCAGTACTTC,CASSLEAHQETQYF